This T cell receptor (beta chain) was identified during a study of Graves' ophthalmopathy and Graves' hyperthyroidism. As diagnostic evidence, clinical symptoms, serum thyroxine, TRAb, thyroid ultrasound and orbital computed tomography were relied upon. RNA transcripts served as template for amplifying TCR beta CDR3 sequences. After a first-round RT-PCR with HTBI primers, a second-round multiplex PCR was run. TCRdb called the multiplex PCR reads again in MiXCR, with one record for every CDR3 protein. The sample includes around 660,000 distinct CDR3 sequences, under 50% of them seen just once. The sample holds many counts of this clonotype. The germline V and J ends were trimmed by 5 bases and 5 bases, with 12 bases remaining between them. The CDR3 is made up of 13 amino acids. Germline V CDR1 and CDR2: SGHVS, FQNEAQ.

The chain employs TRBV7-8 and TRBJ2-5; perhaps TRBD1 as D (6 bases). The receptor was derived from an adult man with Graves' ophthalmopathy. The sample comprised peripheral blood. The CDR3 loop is CASSTLDSETQYF. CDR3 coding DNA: TGTGCCAGCAGCACACTGGACAGCGAGACCCAGTACTTC.